This T cell receptor beta chain was identified in a study of T cell responses to AZD1222 COVID-19 vaccine. General study results and limits: Without day 14 samples, only post-peak T cell repertoires were studied.

Repertoires were generated with immunoSEQ multiplex PCR, while TCRdb's copy carries only in-frame clones and drops some. The data hold 160,000 or so clones, with 94% observed a single time. Points on this clone: Antigen specificity is unknown.

This receptor was obtained from an adult who received the AZD1222 COVID-19 vaccine. The specimen was peripheral blood, collected 28 days after the second AZD1222 dose.

The DNA for the CDR3 is TGCAGCGTTGAGGGGGGAAAATATTACAATGAGCAGTTCTTC. Amino acid sequence: CSVEGGKYYNEQFF. This chain connects TRBV29-1 to TRBJ2-1; tentative D call: TRBD2 (6 bases). The germline V and J ends were trimmed by 3 bases and 4 bases, with 13 bases remaining between them. CDR3 length equals 14 residues. Germline CDR1 is SQVTM and CDR2 is ANQGSEA.